This T cell receptor (beta chain) was identified during a study of Ad26.COV2.S vaccination and SARS-CoV-2 variants (dated by TCRdb to about 2021). General notes on the study: Vaccine-arm donors came from COV1001, a multicentre, randomized, double-blind, placebo-controlled phase I-IIa trial of Ad26.COV2.S in healthy adults. TCRbeta repertoire sequencing was used to assess the specificity and breadth of SARS-CoV-2-reactive T cell receptors after Ad26.COV2.S vaccination. A total of 32 samples were included in the TCR-sequenced set, comprising some 20 Ad26.COV2.S vaccine recipients, 5 placebo recipients and 8 SARS-CoV-2 convalescent individuals. Trial participants were randomized into five groups of five: low-dose or high-dose Ad26.COV2.S given once or twice, or placebo on both occasions. Throughout the experiments and outcome assessment, investigators stayed blinded to trial group allocation. Ad26.COV2.S was administered intramuscularly at a dose of 5x10^10 or 1x10^11 viral particles, either as one shot or as two shots given 56 days apart. Here is what the overall study found, with its caveats: The study lacked the statistical power to compare responses across vaccine doses or regimens. Vaccine and placebo recipients had similar non-spike TCR breadth, a finding consistent with the vaccine containing only spike. Substantial breadth of spike-specific CD8+ and CD4+ T cell responses was reported after vaccination. It was noted by the authors that total T cell responses may have been underestimated by the TCR breadth and depth analyses. Higher spike-specific TCR breadth was observed in Ad26.COV2.S recipients than in placebo recipients (P = 0.0014).

The immunoSEQ Assay was used to sequence TCRbeta CDR3 regions. After extraction, genomic DNA underwent amplification by bias-controlled multiplex PCR, followed by high-throughput sequencing. Per the authors' processing: Collapsing and filtering of sequences were performed to quantify the absolute abundance of each unique TCRbeta CDR3 region. T cell fraction was estimated by normalization of TCRbeta template counts to usable DNA, with usable DNA being measured through amplification of reference genes present in all nucleated cells. Repertoire TCRs were annotated as SARS-CoV-2-specific when V gene, CDR3 amino acid sequence and J gene were exactly matched to a known reactive TCR set. The reference SARS-CoV-2 TCR set came from MIRA and was filtered for enrichment in COVID-19-positive ImmuneCODE repertoires, removing public or cross-reactive TCRs. Drawing on the MIRA antigens, annotated TCRs were analysed further at the level of specific ORF or position within ORF. Breadth was defined as annotated unique rearrangements over total unique productive rearrangements; depth was the summed frequency of those rearrangements. TCR breadth was compared between groups using two-sided Wilcoxon rank-sum tests. TCRdb's version of the immuneACCESS table is confined to in-frame rearrangements and falls short of the full clone set. An unresolved V gene accounts for under half of the shortfall where checked; the remainder is of unknown origin. For V, J and clone size, that table is used; D and trimming come from the DNA. Here the sample has 350,000 to 450,000 clones; roughly 81% occur a single time. The leading ten clones occupy roughly 3.5% of the sample.

For CDR1 and CDR2, the germline V gene (reference sequence) lists LGHDT and YNNKEL. From its cysteine to its phenylalanine, the CDR3 spans 17 amino acids. Only the CDR3 portion is preserved as DNA: 51 bases, with reading frame beginning at the first base. V and J are trimmed by 5 bases and 6 bases, and the gene matches miss 15 bases of the junction. A remark on this clone: No cognate antigen has been identified for it. No much larger clone exists at a distance of one base, and base qualities are not known.

Per the publication, the treatment or condition label means: approximately 18 received Ad26.COV2.S at low or high dose, single or two shots; five or six received placebo; per-sample allocation not given. For vaccine and placebo recipients, the sequenced repertoires came from samples collected on day 63 after the first injection. Between 29 July and 7 August 2020, Cohort 1b enrolled about 27 adults aged 18-55 years at one site in Boston, USA. Ad26.COV2.S consisted of a replication-incompetent adenovirus type 26 vector by which a prefusion-stabilized SARS-CoV-2 spike protein from the original Wuhan strain was expressed.

The V gene is TRBV3-1 (or the pseudogene TRBV3-2) and the J gene is TRBJ2-2; the central 7 bases match TRBD1. This sequence originates from a person aged 18 to 59 who received the Ad26.COV2.S COVID-19 vaccine or a placebo. This sample comprised peripheral blood, obtained in a trial of Ad26.COV2.S vaccine versus placebo. The DNA sequence follows: TGTGCCAGCAGCTATTTCGGGACAGAGATAACAGCCGGGGAGCTGTTTTTT. It encodes CASSYFGTEITAGELFF.